Listed here are 25 T cell receptor beta chains from one sample, sequenced in a study of monozygotic twins with inflammatory bowel disease. TCRdb re-called the 5' RACE reads, yielding one record per CDR3 amino acid sequence without DNA. This repertoire includes 88,000 or so distinct CDR3 sequences. Sequencing was performed on blood. The source is a human donor with ulcerative colitis or Crohn's disease, or a healthy co-twin of an affected twin (not recorded which).

The chain joins TRBV5-6 to TRBJ1-2. The CDR3 spans 16 residues. The germline V gene has CDR1 SGHDT and CDR2 YYEEEE. The CDR3 spells CASSLFTGPLNYGYTF.

The chain recombines TRBV7-3 with TRBJ1-6; without DNA, the TCRdb call of TRBD1 cannot be checked. The CDR3 has 13 residues. Germline assignment: CDR1 SGHTA and CDR2 FQGTGA. This CDR3 is CASSSGPLSPLHF.

The chain is built from TRBV5-1 and TRBJ2-5; the TCRdb D gene call, TRBD1, has no DNA to confirm it. In germline, CDR1 is SGHRS, CDR2 YFSETQ. This CDR3 comprises 15 residues. The CDR3 loop reads CASSSLGRGQETQYF.

The V gene is TRBV27, the J gene TRBJ1-2; TCRdb gives TRBD1 as the D gene, but with no DNA this cannot be confirmed. Germline V lookup: CDR1 MNHEY, CDR2 SMNVEV (reference sequence). The CDR3 is made up of 14 amino acids. CDR3 region: CASRATGGSYGYTF.

V and J are TRBV6-2 or TRBV6-3 and TRBJ1-2; TCRdb selects TRBD1, and the lack of DNA leaves this call unchecked. This CDR3 is built from 13 residues. Per the germline V gene, CDR1 is MNHEY and CDR2 is SVGEGT. CDR3 region: CASSFDRVRGYTF.

The CDR3 reads CAISFAGANVLTF. The rearrangement uses TRBV10-3 and TRBJ2-6. Germline-derived CDR1 and CDR2 are ENHRY and SYGVKD. The CDR3 extends over 13 amino acids.

The gene calls are TRBV7-6 and TRBJ2-1; TCRdb selects TRBD2, and the lack of DNA leaves this call unchecked. The length of the CDR3 is 16 residues. The V gene's germline CDR1 is SGHVS and CDR2 FNYEAQ. The CDR3 protein is CASSSSPRENTNEQFF.

The chain links TRBV5-6 to TRBJ2-5; with no DNA, the TCRdb D assignment of TRBD1 cannot be verified. The length of the CDR3 is 15 residues. Germline lookup yields CDR1 SGHDT and CDR2 YYEEEE. The CDR3 here is CASGRFDRVQETQYF.

The chain links TRBV19 to TRBJ2-3. This CDR3 spans 13 amino acids. Per germline, CDR1 LNHDA and CDR2 SQIVND (reference sequence). CDR3 in amino acids: CASSKGWADTQYF.

The chain joins TRBV5-6 to TRBJ2-3; TCRdb's D call, TRBD1, is unchecked because there is no DNA. This CDR3 contains 15 residues. CDR1 is SGHDT, CDR2 YYEEEE, per germline. The CDR3 sequence is CASSPPSRATDTQYF.

The gene calls are TRBV7-2 and TRBJ2-7. The CDR3 runs 14 residues. Germline lookup yields CDR1 SGHTA and CDR2 FQGNSA. CDR3: CASSLHSGVYEQYF.

The genes are TRBV7-9 and TRBJ1-1; with no DNA, the TCRdb D assignment of TRBD1 cannot be verified. Germline V gene sequence: CDR1 SEHNR, CDR2 FQNEAQ (reference sequence). The CDR3 has 11 amino acids. The CDR3 here is CATQGTAEAFF.

The CDR3 sequence: CASSQVRWGIRTGELFF. The chain couples TRBV3-1 to TRBJ2-2. The CDR3 length is 17 residues. The germline CDR1 and CDR2 sequences are LGHDT and YNNKEL (reference sequence).

This chain links TRBV20-1 with TRBJ1-1; TCRdb gives TRBD1 as the D gene, but with no DNA this cannot be confirmed. CDR3 length: 15 amino acids. The germline V gene encodes CDR1 DFQATT and CDR2 SNEGSKA (reference sequence). CDR3 region: CSARRPQTGNTEAFF.

This chain joins TRBV18 and TRBJ2-2. Per germline, CDR1 KGHSH and CDR2 LQKENI. The CDR3 sequence is 14 residues long. CDR3 loop: CASSPPRFSGELFF.

The J gene is TRBJ2-3, the V gene TRBV5-1; lacking DNA, the TRBD1 call made by TCRdb goes unchecked. Germline V gene lookup returns CDR1 SGHRS and CDR2 YFSETQ. The CDR3 covers 15 residues. The CDR3 loop reads CASSWGGDVTDTQYF.

CDR3 region: CSARVSGGSYEQYF. This chain joins TRBV20-1 and TRBJ2-7; TCRdb names TRBD2, which stays unverified in the absence of DNA. CDR1 is DFQATT, CDR2 SNEGSKA, per germline (reference sequence). This CDR3 is 14 amino acids long.

CDR3 residues: CASSLSTASDGYTF. This chain uses TRBV5-1 with TRBJ1-2. This CDR3 contains 14 residues. Germline V lookup: CDR1 SGHRS, CDR2 YFSETQ. The variable domain in full, with the rest retrieved from reference TRBV5-1 and TRBJ1-2, is KAGVTQTPRYLIKTRGQQVTLSCSPISGHRSVSWYQQTPGQGLQFLFEYFSETQRNKGNFPGRFSGRQFSNSRSEMNVSTLELGDSALYLCASSLSTASDGYTFGSGTRLTVV.

The chain couples TRBV20-1 to TRBJ2-1. Germline V gene lookup returns CDR1 DFQATT and CDR2 SNEGSKA (reference sequence). The CDR3 extends over 14 amino acids. CDR3 amino acids: CSAVADATYNEQFF.

The rearrangement uses TRBV7-9 and TRBJ2-6; TCRdb selects TRBD1, and the lack of DNA leaves this call unchecked. This CDR3 is built from 16 residues. Germline V gives CDR1 SEHNR, CDR2 FQNEAQ (reference sequence). CDR3 in amino acids: CASSLGVQAGANVLTF.

The V gene is TRBV5-6, the J gene TRBJ1-1; the D call from TCRdb, TRBD1, cannot be confirmed without DNA. CDR1 SGHDT and CDR2 YYEEEE come from the germline V gene. The CDR3 runs to 14 residues. The CDR3 sequence is CASSAEIREAEAFF.

The V and J genes are TRBV6-5 and TRBJ1-1. The CDR3 is made up of 14 amino acids. The germline V gene encodes CDR1 MNHEY and CDR2 SVGAGI. CDR3: CASSYSERGTEAFF.

The gene calls are TRBV7-8 and TRBJ1-6; TCRdb gives TRBD1 as the D gene, but with no DNA this cannot be confirmed. The V gene's germline CDR1 is SGHVS and CDR2 FQNEAQ. CDR3 size: 14 residues. The CDR3 sequence is CASSFGGKNSPLHF.

This CDR3 reads CAISAIGGARGNEQFF. The V call is TRBV10-3, the J call TRBJ2-1; TCRdb's D gene call, TRBD1, goes unchecked for lack of DNA. Germline V gives CDR1 ENHRY, CDR2 SYGVKD. The CDR3 runs to 16 residues.

The chain combines TRBV24-1 with TRBJ1-5; TCRdb's D call of TRBD1 is untestable without DNA. CDR3 length: 16 amino acids. Looked up from germline, CDR1 is KGHDR and CDR2 is SFDVKD. The CDR3 sequence is CATSDHRTGPNQPQHF.